This T cell receptor (beta chain) was identified in a study of T cells in Graves' hyperthyroidism and ophthalmopathy. The study left out patients who had uncontrolled infection, other autoimmune disease, pregnancy or lactation. The source material, RNA transcripts, was used to amplify TCR beta CDR3 regions. An initial round of RT-PCR targeting the TCR CDR3 relied on the HTBI primer set. TCRdb recomputed calls from the multiplex PCR reads with MiXCR, one row per CDR3 protein. In the table there are about 290,000 distinct CDR3 sequences, over 15% of which are singletons. Trimming removed 3 bases from V and 0 bases from J, with 9 bases in between. In germline, CDR1 is LNHNV, CDR2 YYDKDF (reference sequence). CDR3 length: 15 residues.

The sample taken for sequencing was blood. The TCR comes from a woman aged 55-69 years with Graves' ophthalmopathy. The chain couples TRBV15 to TRBJ1-5, with TRBD1 as a possible D gene (5 bases). The chain's CDR3 is CATSRGDSSNQPQHF. The CDR3, as DNA: TGTGCCACCAGCAGGGGAGACAGTAGCAATCAGCCCCAGCATTTT.